This T cell receptor (beta chain) was captured by sequencing in a study of cytomegalovirus exposure and HLA in healthy donors. Whole-study context: Earlier work reported some 110 million unique TCR beta sequences from some 170 million T cells.

PCR amplification relied on 60 Vbeta primers (plus 13 Jbeta primers). The table came from immunoSEQ multiplex PCR; TCRdb's copy has only in-frame clones and leaves some out. The repertoire consists of 200,000 or so clones, with about 83% occurring once and the leading ten covering roughly 16%. The sequence derives from a middle-aged man in good health and CMV-seronegative. What was sequenced was PBMCs.

The CDR3 DNA follows: TGTGCTAGTGGTTTGGATCGTCAGCCCCAGCATTTT. Translation gives CASGLDRQPQHF. The V and J genes are TRBV12-5 and TRBJ1-5, with D hard to call. Germline V CDR1 and CDR2: LGHNT, FRNRAP. V was cut by 1 base and J by 6 bases, with 4 bases left in between. The CDR3 is made up of 12 amino acids.